This record concerns one T cell receptor (beta chain) sequence. The antigen is unknown. Using immunoSEQ multiplex PCR, the repertoire was profiled, and TCRdb retains in-frame clones only, with some absent. Of fewer than 55,000 clones listed, roughly three fifths are singletons. This entry comes from a study of cytotoxic CD8 clonotypes in ibrutinib-treated CLL. General observations from the study: The clonality rise at ibrutinib response reflected private clonotype expansion.

V was pared by 3 bases and J by 5 bases, with 11 bases between. The CDR3 length is 13 residues. Germline values: CDR1 SGHRS, CDR2 YFSETQ. The TCR sequence derives from a human donor with chronic lymphocytic leukemia. The specimen was PBMCs, collected after 24 months of ibrutinib treatment. The rearrangement joins TRBV5-1 to TRBJ2-5, with D tentatively TRBD1 (6 bases). The CDR3 region has the DNA TGCGCCAGCAGCTATCAGGGGTCGGAGACCCAGTACTTC. Its protein product is CASSYQGSETQYF.